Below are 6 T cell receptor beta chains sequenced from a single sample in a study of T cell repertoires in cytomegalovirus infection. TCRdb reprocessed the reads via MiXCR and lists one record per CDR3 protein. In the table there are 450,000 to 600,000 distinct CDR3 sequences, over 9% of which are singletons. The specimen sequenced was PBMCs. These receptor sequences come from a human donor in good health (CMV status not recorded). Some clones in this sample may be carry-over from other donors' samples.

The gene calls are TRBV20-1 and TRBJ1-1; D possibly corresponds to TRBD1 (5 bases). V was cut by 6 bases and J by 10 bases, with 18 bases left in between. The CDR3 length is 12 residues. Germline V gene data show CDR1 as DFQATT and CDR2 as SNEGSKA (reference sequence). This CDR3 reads CSASRGEVRAFF. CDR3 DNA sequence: TGCAGTGCCAGCCGGGGGGAGGTGAGAGCTTTCTTT.

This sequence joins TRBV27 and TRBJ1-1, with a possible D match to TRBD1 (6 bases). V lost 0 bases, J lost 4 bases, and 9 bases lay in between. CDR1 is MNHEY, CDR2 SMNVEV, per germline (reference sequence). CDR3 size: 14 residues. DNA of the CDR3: TGTGCCAGCAGTTTATCGACAGGAACCACTGAAGCTTTCTTT. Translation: CASSLSTGTTEAFF.

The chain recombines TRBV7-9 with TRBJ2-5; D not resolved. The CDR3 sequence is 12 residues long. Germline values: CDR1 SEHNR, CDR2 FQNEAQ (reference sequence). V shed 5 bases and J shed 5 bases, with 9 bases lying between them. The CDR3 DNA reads TGTGCCAGCAGCCGACCTTCGGAGACCCAGTACTTC. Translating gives CASSRPSETQYF.

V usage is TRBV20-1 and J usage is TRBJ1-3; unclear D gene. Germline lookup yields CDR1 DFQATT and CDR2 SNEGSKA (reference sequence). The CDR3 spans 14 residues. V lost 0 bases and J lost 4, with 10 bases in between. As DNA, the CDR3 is TGCAGTGCTAGAGATCCTGGCCAGGGAAACACCATATATTTT. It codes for CSARDPGQGNTIYF.

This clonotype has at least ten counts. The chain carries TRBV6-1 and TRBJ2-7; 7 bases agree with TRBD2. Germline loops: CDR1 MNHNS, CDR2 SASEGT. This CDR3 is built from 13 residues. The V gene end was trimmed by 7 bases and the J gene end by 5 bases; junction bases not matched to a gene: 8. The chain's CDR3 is CASTSGLRNEQYF. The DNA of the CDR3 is TGTGCCAGCACTAGCGGTCTGAGGAACGAGCAGTACTTC.

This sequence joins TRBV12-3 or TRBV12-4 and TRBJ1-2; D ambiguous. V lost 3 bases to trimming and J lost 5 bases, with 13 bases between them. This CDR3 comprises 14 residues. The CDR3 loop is CASSFVKEWYGYTF. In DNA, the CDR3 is TGTGCCAGCAGTTTTGTGAAGGAATGGTATGGCTACACCTTC.